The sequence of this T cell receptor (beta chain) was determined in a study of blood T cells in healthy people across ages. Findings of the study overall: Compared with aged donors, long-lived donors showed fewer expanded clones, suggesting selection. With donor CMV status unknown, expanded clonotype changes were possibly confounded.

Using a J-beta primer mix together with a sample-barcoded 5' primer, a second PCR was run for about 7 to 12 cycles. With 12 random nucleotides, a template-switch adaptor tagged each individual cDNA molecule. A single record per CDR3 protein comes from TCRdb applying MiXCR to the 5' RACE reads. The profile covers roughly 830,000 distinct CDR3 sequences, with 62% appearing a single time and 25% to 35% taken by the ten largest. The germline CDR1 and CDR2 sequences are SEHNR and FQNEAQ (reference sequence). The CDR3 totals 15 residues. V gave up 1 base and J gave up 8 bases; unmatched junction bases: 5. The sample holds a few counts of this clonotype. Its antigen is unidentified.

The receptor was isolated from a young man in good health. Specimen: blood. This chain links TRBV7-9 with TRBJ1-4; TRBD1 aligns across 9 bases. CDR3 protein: CASSLDRTGEEKLFF. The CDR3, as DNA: TGTGCCAGCAGCTTAGATCGGACAGGGGAGGAAAAACTGTTTTTT.